This T cell receptor (beta chain) was identified in a study of T cells after posttransplantation cyclophosphamide. Study results and caveats: Donor CD8+ memory clones often dominated recipient blood repertoires at later times. TRB clonality was highly associated with recipient CMV seropositivity and reactivation. Blood and skin or GI T cell repertoires showed limited TRB overlap.

The germline V gene has CDR1 SNHLY and CDR2 FYNNEI. Deletions cut 6 bases from V and 8 bases from J, with 14 bases between. This CDR3 has 13 amino acids. In this sample, this clone turned up many times. What it binds is not known. Produced via immunoSEQ multiplex PCR; TCRdb's table is partial and in-frame only. The record shows over 30,000 clones for this sample, with no singletons present. Peripheral blood was collected from the related graft donor on the marrow donation day. Material for sequencing was PBMCs. The sequence was collected from a girl aged 5-17 years in good health, CMV-negative, and a related stem cell transplant donor. The V and J genes are TRBV2 and TRBJ2-1; D may be TRBD2 (6 bases). CDR3 protein: CASRGDWWDEQFF. In nucleotides, the CDR3 is TGTGCCAGCAGGGGGGACTGGTGGGATGAGCAGTTCTTC.